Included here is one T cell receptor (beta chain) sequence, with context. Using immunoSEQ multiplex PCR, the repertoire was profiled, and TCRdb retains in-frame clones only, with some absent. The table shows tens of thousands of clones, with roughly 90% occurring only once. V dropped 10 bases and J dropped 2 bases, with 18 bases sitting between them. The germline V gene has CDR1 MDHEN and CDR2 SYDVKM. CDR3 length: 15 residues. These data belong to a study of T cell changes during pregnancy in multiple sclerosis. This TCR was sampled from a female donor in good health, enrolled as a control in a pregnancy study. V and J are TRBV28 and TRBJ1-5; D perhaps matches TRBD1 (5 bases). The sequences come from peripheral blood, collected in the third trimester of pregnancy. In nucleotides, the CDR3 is TGTGCCACCCTTCCCCGCAGGGTAGGCAATCAGCCCCAGCATTTT. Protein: CATLPRRVGNQPQHF.